One and the same sample provided the 10 T cell receptor beta chains below, sequenced in a study of shared clonotypes between healthy human individuals. Naive CD8 cells lacked CD45RO and underwent positive selection for CCR7, leaving out terminally differentiated effector memory CD45RA+ cells. The protocol was immunoSEQ multiplex PCR, while the TCRdb copy is restricted to in-frame clones and leaves out a portion. The data hold about 2.1 million clones, with just over 90% observed a single time. Specimen: naive CD8+ T cells from PBMCs. The receptors originated from a man aged 18 to 29 in good health. Some clones in this sample may be carry-over from other donors' samples.

This clone has only one observation. This sequence joins TRBV10-3 and TRBJ2-1; a weak D match, TRBD2 (6 bases). Trimming cost V 3 bases and J 0 bases, with 12 bases left between them. The CDR3 extends over 16 amino acids. Germline CDR1 is ENHRY and CDR2 is SYGVKD. In DNA, the CDR3 is TGTGCCATCAGTGACATCCCCGGGAGCTCCTACAATGAGCAGTTCTTC. Protein: CAISDIPGSSYNEQFF.

This clone was observed a few times. The chain combines TRBV19 with TRBJ1-2; D not certain. Germline loops: CDR1 LNHDA, CDR2 SQIVND (reference sequence). CDR3 size: 13 residues. The V and J ends lost 3 bases and 0 bases respectively, with 5 bases between them. Written as DNA, the CDR3 is TGTGCCAGTAGTATGCAGGCTAACTATGGCTACACCTTC. It yields the protein CASSMQANYGYTF.

The chain combines TRBV5-6 with TRBJ2-1; 9 positions agree with TRBD2. The CDR3 loop spans 16 amino acids. CDR1 is SGHDT and CDR2 is YYEEEE in the germline V gene. The J segment lost 6 bases and the V segment lost 1 base, leaving 8 bases of the junction unmatched. CDR3 nucleotides: TGTGCCAGCAGCTTGTTTCTAGCGGGACTTGGCAATGAGCAGTTCTTC. Residues: CASSLFLAGLGNEQFF. Full variable domain (outside the CDR3, taken from reference TRBV5-6 and TRBJ2-1): DAGVTQSPTHLIKTRGQQVTLRCSPKSGHDTVSWYQQALGQGPQFIFQYYEEEERQRGNFPDRFSGHQFPNYSSELNVNALLLGDSALYLCASSLFLAGLGNEQFFGPGTRLTVL.

The chain carries TRBV9 and TRBJ2-7, with 7 bases matching TRBD1. The CDR3 runs to 15 residues. Losses at the gene ends were 3 bases for V and 2 bases for J; bases not matched to a gene: 8. CDR1 and CDR2 from the germline V gene are SGDLS and YYNGEE. The CDR3 protein is CASSEGTDPTYEQYF. Here the CDR3 DNA reads TGTGCCAGCAGCGAGGGGACAGACCCTACCTACGAGCAGTACTTC.

This rearrangement joins TRBV2 to TRBJ2-1; 14 nucleotides agree with TRBD2. Germline loops: CDR1 SNHLY, CDR2 FYNNEI. J gave up 7 bases and V 6 bases, and 8 bases lay outside the gene matches. The CDR3 has 16 amino acids. CDR3 residues: CASRGTSGSVKNEQFF. The CDR3 region has the DNA TGTGCCAGCAGGGGGACTAGCGGGAGTGTTAAGAATGAGCAGTTCTTC. Drawing the rest from reference TRBV2 and TRBJ2-1, the complete variable domain is EPEVTQTPSHQVTQMGQEVILRCVPISNHLYFYWYRQILGQKVEFLVSFYNNEISEKSEIFDDQFSVERPDGSNFTLKIRSTKLEDSAMYFCASRGTSGSVKNEQFFGPGTRLTVL.

V gene TRBV19 combines with J gene TRBJ2-2, with D possibly TRBD1 on 7 matching bases. CDR1 is LNHDA and CDR2 is SQIVND in the germline V gene (reference sequence). CDR3 length: 17 residues. V was shortened by 7 bases and J by 4 bases, with 22 bases between the two germline ends. CDR3 sequence: CASTTPGVRGVTGELFF. The CDR3 coding sequence is TGTGCCAGTACCACCCCCGGGGTCAGGGGGGTCACCGGGGAGCTGTTTTTT.

This clone was observed a single time. The chain joins TRBV27 to TRBJ2-1, with TRBD2 matching over 12 bases. Germline V lookup: CDR1 MNHEY, CDR2 SMNVEV (reference sequence). This CDR3 comprises 15 residues. V gave up 5 bases and J gave up 10 bases; unmatched junction bases: 9. The CDR3 DNA reads TGTGCCAGCAGTGGGTTACTAGCGGGAGGCGTAGAGCAGTTCTTC. It codes for CASSGLLAGGVEQFF.

This rearrangement joins TRBV6-5 to TRBJ1-1; D remains ambiguous. With 4 bases removed from V and 4 bases from J, the gap between germline ends came to 13 bases. The germline V gene encodes CDR1 MNHEY and CDR2 SVGAGI. The CDR3 has 14 amino acids. The CDR3: CASSWGFGSTEAFF. The CDR3 DNA sequence: TGTGCCAGCAGTTGGGGATTTGGTTCCACTGAAGCTTTCTTT.

The chain carries TRBV27 and TRBJ1-2; 9 nucleotides agree with TRBD1. The CDR3 length is 13 residues. The V gene's germline CDR1 is MNHEY and CDR2 SMNVEV (reference sequence). V lost 6 bases to trimming and J lost 5 bases; unmatched junction nucleotides: 4. The CDR3 sequence: CASREDRGYGYTF. CDR3 coding DNA: TGTGCCAGCAGAGAGGACAGGGGATATGGCTACACCTTC.

This sequence joins TRBV10-3 and TRBJ1-2; D is undetermined. CDR3 size: 13 residues. Germline V gives CDR1 ENHRY, CDR2 SYGVKD. V shed 4 bases and J shed 8 bases, with 14 bases lying between them. The CDR3 here is CAISGGQREGYTF. The CDR3 nucleotides are TGTGCCATCAGTGGAGGGCAGAGGGAGGGCTACACCTTC.